This T cell receptor (beta chain) was identified in a study of shared clonotypes between healthy human individuals. Sequenced by immunoSEQ multiplex PCR; TCRdb stores in-frame clones only, minus some. The table includes under 300,000 clones, 65% detected once. The length of the CDR3 is 11 residues. Germline CDR1 is SGHAT and CDR2 is FQNNGV. This clone was seen repeatedly, ten times or more. A junction end diverges from the germline sequence, so it may reflect a read error. Sequencing was done on a sample of memory CD4+ T cells sorted from blood. Subset denoted: CD45RA-negative fraction. This chain uses TRBV11-2 with TRBJ1-3, with D possibly being TRBD1 (5 bases). This clonotype originated in a man aged 25-40 years in good health. CDR3 DNA sequence: TGTGCCAGCAGCATACACCGGGACGGGAATTTT. Amino acid sequence: CASSIHRDGNF.